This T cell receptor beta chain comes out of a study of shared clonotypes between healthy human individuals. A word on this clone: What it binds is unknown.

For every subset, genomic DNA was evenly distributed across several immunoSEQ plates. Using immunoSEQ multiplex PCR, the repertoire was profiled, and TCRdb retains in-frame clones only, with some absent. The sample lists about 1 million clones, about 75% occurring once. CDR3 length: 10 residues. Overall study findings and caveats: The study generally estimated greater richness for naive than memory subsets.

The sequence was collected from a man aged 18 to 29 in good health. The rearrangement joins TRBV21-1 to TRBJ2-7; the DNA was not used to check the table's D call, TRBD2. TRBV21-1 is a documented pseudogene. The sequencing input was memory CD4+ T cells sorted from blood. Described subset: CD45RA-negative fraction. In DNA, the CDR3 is TGTGCCAGCATTGGACGCGGGAAGGTCGTC. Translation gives CASIGRGKVV.